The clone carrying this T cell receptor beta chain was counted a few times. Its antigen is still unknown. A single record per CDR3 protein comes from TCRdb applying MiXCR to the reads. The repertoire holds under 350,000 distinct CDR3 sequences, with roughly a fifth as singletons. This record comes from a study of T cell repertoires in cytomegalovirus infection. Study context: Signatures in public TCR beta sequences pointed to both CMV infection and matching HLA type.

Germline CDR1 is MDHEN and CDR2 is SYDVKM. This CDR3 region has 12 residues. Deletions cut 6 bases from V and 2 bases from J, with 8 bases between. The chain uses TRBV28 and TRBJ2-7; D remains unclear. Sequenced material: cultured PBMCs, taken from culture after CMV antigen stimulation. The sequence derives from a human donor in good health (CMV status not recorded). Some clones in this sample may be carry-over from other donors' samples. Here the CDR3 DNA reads TGTGCCAGCAGATCTTTGACCTACGAGCAGTACTTC. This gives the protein CASRSLTYEQYF.